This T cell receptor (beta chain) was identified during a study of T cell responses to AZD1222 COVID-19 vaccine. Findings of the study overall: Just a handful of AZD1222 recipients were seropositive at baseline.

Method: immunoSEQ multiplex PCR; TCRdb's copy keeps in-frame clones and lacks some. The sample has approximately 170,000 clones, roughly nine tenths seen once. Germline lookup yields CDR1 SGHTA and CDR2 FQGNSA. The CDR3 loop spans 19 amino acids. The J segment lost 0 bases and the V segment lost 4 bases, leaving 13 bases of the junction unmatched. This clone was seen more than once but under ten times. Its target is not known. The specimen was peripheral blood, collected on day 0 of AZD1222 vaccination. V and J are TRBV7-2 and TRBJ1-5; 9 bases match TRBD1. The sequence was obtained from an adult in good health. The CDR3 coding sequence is TGTGCCAGCAGCTCACCGACAGGGGGTATCTTCGGTAGCAATCAGCCCCAGCATTTT. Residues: CASSSPTGGIFGSNQPQHF.